This is a list of T cell receptor beta chains from one sample in a study of identical twins. In TCRdb, the 5' RACE reads were re-called with MiXCR into one record per CDR3 protein. The sample carries about 700,000 distinct CDR3 sequences, 8% to 9% recorded once. In addition, the sample was reused for a study of yellow fever vaccine responses in identical twins.

Sequencing was performed on PBMCs. Receptor source: a young woman in good health. Each CDR3 is given with its conserved first and last residue. Clone size is not always given. Where it is, it says once, few, many or a class for expanded clones.

v_gene: TRBV7-8; j_gene: TRBJ2-1; abundance: many; CDR3aa: CASSFPGQSRNEQFF
v_gene: TRBV27; j_gene: TRBJ2-5; abundance: NA; CDR3aa: CASSSWGLETQYF
v_gene: TRBV20-1; j_gene: TRBJ1-1; abundance: NA; CDR3aa: CSAREARRTGTNEAFF
v_gene: TRBV4-2; j_gene: TRBJ2-5; abundance: few; CDR3aa: CASSPPYSPPGGQETQYF
v_gene: TRBV4-1; j_gene: TRBJ2-1; abundance: NA; CDR3aa: CASSPYPDEQFF
v_gene: TRBV12-3/TRBV12-4; j_gene: TRBJ1-1; abundance: many; CDR3aa: CASSLGVKAFF
v_gene: TRBV27; j_gene: TRBJ2-5; abundance: NA; CDR3aa: CASSSPGTSGGYQETQYF
v_gene: TRBV5-1; j_gene: TRBJ2-1; abundance: many; CDR3aa: CASRVREEYNEQFF
v_gene: TRBV28; j_gene: TRBJ2-1; abundance: NA; CDR3aa: CASSAGVPRQFF
v_gene: TRBV7-6; j_gene: TRBJ2-7; abundance: NA; CDR3aa: CASSFGTSGSSSRGEQYF
v_gene: TRBV6-1; j_gene: TRBJ1-4; abundance: few; CDR3aa: CATSGTGIGKLFF
v_gene: TRBV19; j_gene: TRBJ2-7; abundance: few; CDR3aa: CASSISAVAGDRQYF
v_gene: TRBV6-2/TRBV6-3; j_gene: TRBJ2-7; abundance: few; CDR3aa: CASRRRERSYEQYF
v_gene: TRBV6-2/TRBV6-3; j_gene: TRBJ1-1; abundance: few; CDR3aa: CASSYSWGAEGTEAFF
v_gene: TRBV19; j_gene: TRBJ2-7; abundance: NA; CDR3aa: CATGTGGNEQYF
v_gene: TRBV13; j_gene: TRBJ2-5; abundance: few; CDR3aa: CASKPKGAEQETQYF
v_gene: TRBV29-1; j_gene: TRBJ1-2; abundance: few; CDR3aa: CSVEGPTYGYTF
v_gene: TRBV20-1; j_gene: TRBJ2-3; abundance: NA; CDR3aa: CSARGHDRGTQYF
v_gene: TRBV11-2; j_gene: TRBJ1-2; abundance: NA; CDR3aa: CASSGLTGDYGYTF
v_gene: TRBV5-5; j_gene: TRBJ2-3; abundance: NA; CDR3aa: CASSLFRGGGTDTQYF
v_gene: TRBV12-3/TRBV12-4; j_gene: TRBJ1-3; abundance: few; CDR3aa: CASCGRFSNTIYF
v_gene: TRBV28; j_gene: TRBJ2-1; abundance: NA; CDR3aa: CASTLRSYNEQFF
v_gene: TRBV7-9; j_gene: TRBJ2-7; abundance: NA; CDR3aa: CASSLAEDEQYF
v_gene: TRBV12-3/TRBV12-4; j_gene: TRBJ2-5; abundance: NA; CDR3aa: CASSHPVQETQYF
v_gene: TRBV12-3/TRBV12-4; j_gene: TRBJ2-5; abundance: many; CDR3aa: CASSPLGGGETQYF
v_gene: TRBV19; j_gene: TRBJ2-5; abundance: few; CDR3aa: CASSFSFVKETQYF
v_gene: TRBV5-6; j_gene: TRBJ1-3; abundance: NA; CDR3aa: CASSLFEDTIYF
v_gene: TRBV29-1; j_gene: TRBJ2-1; abundance: few; CDR3aa: CSVVGSNEQFF
v_gene: TRBV7-8; j_gene: TRBJ1-6; abundance: NA; CDR3aa: CASSETGTVNSPLHF
v_gene: TRBV2; j_gene: TRBJ2-3; abundance: NA; CDR3aa: CASSDLYTDTQYF
v_gene: TRBV5-1; j_gene: TRBJ2-1; abundance: NA; CDR3aa: CASNLGGYNEQFF
v_gene: TRBV4-3; j_gene: TRBJ1-2; abundance: many; CDR3aa: CASSQDSYGYTF
v_gene: TRBV5-1; j_gene: TRBJ2-7; abundance: many; CDR3aa: CASSPRPGRDPEQYF
v_gene: TRBV5-4; j_gene: TRBJ2-6; abundance: few; CDR3aa: CASSILVTSGANVLTF
v_gene: TRBV25-1; j_gene: TRBJ2-7; abundance: NA; CDR3aa: CASSKRLDATEQYF
v_gene: TRBV7-9; j_gene: TRBJ2-5; abundance: many; CDR3aa: CASSSWDGQETQYF
v_gene: TRBV4-3; j_gene: TRBJ2-7; abundance: few; CDR3aa: CASSQDLYATGRVEQYF
v_gene: TRBV6-4; j_gene: TRBJ2-5; abundance: few; CDR3aa: CASSVQPQETQYF
v_gene: TRBV29-1; j_gene: TRBJ2-7; abundance: NA; CDR3aa: CSVESGQGTYEQYF
v_gene: TRBV29-1; j_gene: TRBJ1-1; abundance: few; CDR3aa: CSVEAGQNTEAFF
v_gene: TRBV6-5; j_gene: TRBJ1-1; abundance: NA; CDR3aa: CASSYSLGGMNTEAFF
v_gene: TRBV7-9; j_gene: TRBJ2-3; abundance: many; CDR3aa: CASSARVGRGITDTQYF
v_gene: TRBV7-9; j_gene: TRBJ2-7; abundance: few; CDR3aa: CASSTLGQGLHEQYF
v_gene: TRBV4-1; j_gene: TRBJ2-5; abundance: few; CDR3aa: CASSPGTGQWTQYF
v_gene: TRBV6-1; j_gene: TRBJ2-3; abundance: many; CDR3aa: CASSRDRGLDTQYF
v_gene: TRBV27; j_gene: TRBJ2-3; abundance: many; CDR3aa: CASSSRIRTDTQYF
v_gene: TRBV10-3; j_gene: TRBJ1-2; abundance: many; CDR3aa: CAISESGTGRSYGYTF
v_gene: TRBV5-5; j_gene: TRBJ2-5; abundance: NA; CDR3aa: CASSLGFRRNQETQYF
v_gene: TRBV12-3/TRBV12-4; j_gene: TRBJ2-6; abundance: NA; CDR3aa: CASSYDRGPSGANVLTF
v_gene: TRBV20-1; j_gene: TRBJ2-5; abundance: NA; CDR3aa: CSARVGGSETQYF
v_gene: TRBV7-6; j_gene: TRBJ2-1; abundance: NA; CDR3aa: CASSFDGYEQFF
v_gene: TRBV5-1; j_gene: TRBJ2-1; abundance: NA; CDR3aa: CASSPGTGSHNEQFF
v_gene: TRBV12-3/TRBV12-4; j_gene: TRBJ2-4; abundance: NA; CDR3aa: CASSFGSGRILAKNIQYF